A selection of T cell receptor beta chains follows, all from one sample in a study of long-term antiretroviral therapy in people with HIV. Libraries were prepared by immunoSEQ multiplex PCR; TCRdb keeps only in-frame clonotypes and omits some of them. The sample contains 15,000 to 20,000 clones, 75% to 85% of which appear only once. The specimen comprised unsorted PBMCs, sampled at the start of antiretroviral therapy, before treatment. These receptors were obtained from a man between 18 and 29 years old with HIV. The CDR3 runs from the conserved cysteine through the conserved F or W. The D gene is left open where the match is weak. The size of a clone is reported for some rows only, either as once, few or many, or as a class for expanded clones.

V,J,size,D,CDR3,DNA
TRBV7-8,TRBJ2-2,-,-,CASSLKVLLTGELFF,TGTGCCAGCAGCTTAAAGGTCTTGCTAACCGGGGAGCTGTTTTTT
TRBV28,TRBJ2-7,-,-,CASSPGQLYEQYF,TGTGCCAGCAGTCCGGGACAACTCTACGAGCAGTACTTC
TRBV29-1,TRBJ2-1,-,-,CSVQSVYNEQFF,TGCAGCGTTCAGTCCGTATACAATGAGCAGTTCTTC
TRBV7-9,TRBJ2-1,-,-,CASSTTKKYNEQFF,TGTGCCAGCAGCACTACAAAAAAGTACAATGAGCAGTTCTTC
TRBV6-5,TRBJ1-5,-,TRBD1,CASSYRRQGQPQHF,TGTGCCAGCAGTTACAGAAGACAGGGCCAGCCCCAGCATTTT
TRBV6-5,TRBJ1-5,-,TRBD1,CASRLTGDSNQPQHF,TGTGCCAGCAGGCTAACAGGGGATAGCAATCAGCCCCAGCATTTT
TRBV7-2,TRBJ2-5,-,-,CASSAGGTQYF,TGTGCCAGCAGCGCGGGCGGGACCCAGTACTTC
TRBV28,TRBJ1-1,-,-,CASRDTLNTEAFF,TGTGCCAGCCGGGACACCCTGAACACTGAAGCTTTCTTT
TRBV4-1,TRBJ2-2,few,TRBD1,CASSDRGNTGELFF,TGCGCCAGCAGCGACAGGGGGAACACCGGGGAGCTGTTTTTT
TRBV7-8,TRBJ1-1,-,-,CASSLGGGRGGTEAFF,TGTGCCAGCAGCTTAGGTGGGGGAAGGGGAGGCACTGAAGCTTTCTTT